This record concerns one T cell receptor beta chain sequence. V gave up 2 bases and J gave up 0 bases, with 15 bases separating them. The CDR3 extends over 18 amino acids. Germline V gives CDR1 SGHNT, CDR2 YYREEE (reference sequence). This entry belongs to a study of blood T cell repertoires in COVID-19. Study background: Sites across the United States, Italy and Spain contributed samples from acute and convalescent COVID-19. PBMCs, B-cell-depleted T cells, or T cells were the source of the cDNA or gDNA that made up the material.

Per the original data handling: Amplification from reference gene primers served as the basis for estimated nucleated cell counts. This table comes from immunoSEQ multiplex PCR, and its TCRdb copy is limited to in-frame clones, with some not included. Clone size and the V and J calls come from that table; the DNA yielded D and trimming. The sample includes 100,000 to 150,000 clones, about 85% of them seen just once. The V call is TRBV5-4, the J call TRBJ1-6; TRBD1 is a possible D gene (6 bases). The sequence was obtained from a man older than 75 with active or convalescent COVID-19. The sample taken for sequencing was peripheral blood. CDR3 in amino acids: CASSFARGSSSYNSPLHF. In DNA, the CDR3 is TGTGCCAGCAGCTTTGCCAGGGGTAGTAGCTCCTATAATTCACCCCTCCACTTT.